The TCR beta chain described here comes from a study of PD-1 blockade in mismatch repair-deficient tumors. Some clones are missing from TCRdb's copy, which holds only in-frame ones; the method was immunoSEQ multiplex PCR. Of approximately 40,000 clones in the sample, roughly 80% were seen once. A few pembrolizumab responders had their TCRs sequenced. This CDR3 spans 15 amino acids. From germline, CDR1 is SGHRS and CDR2 YFSETQ. The ends were cut back, 1 base at V and 2 bases at J, with 13 bases in the middle. The sample holds a few counts of this clone. J is TRBJ2-7 and V is TRBV5-1; D is possibly TRBD2 (6 bases). The sequencing here drew on peripheral blood, taken 4 weeks after starting pembrolizumab. The clonotype comes from an adult with mismatch repair-deficient cancer. In nucleotides, the CDR3 is TGCGCCAGCAGCTTGTGGTGGGAGGCCCCCTACGAGCAGTACTTC. Its translation: CASSLWWEAPYEQYF.